Below, 19 T cell receptor beta chains from the same sample are listed, as sequenced in a study of tumor and adjacent non-tumor tissue in lung cancer. RNA was extracted from bulk tissue without any cell sorting. A modified ARM-PCR protocol with three rounds of nested PCR amplified TCRbeta. From the multiplex PCR reads, TCRdb called clonotypes with MiXCR, one entry per CDR3 protein. The sample includes more than 75,000 distinct CDR3 sequences, under 70% seen only once; the top ten take 10% to 15%. The sequenced sample consisted of lung tumor tissue. The receptors here all came from a woman in her 70s with non-small cell lung cancer.

V is TRBV4-1 and J is TRBJ2-2, with 8 positions matching TRBD1. The CDR3 covers 18 residues. Germline CDR1 is MGHRA and CDR2 is YSYEKL. V lost 4 bases, J lost 14 bases, and 24 bases stayed unmatched. The CDR3: CASSPGEGRGRVTGKLFF. Here the CDR3 DNA reads TGCGCCAGCAGCCCTGGCGAGGGCAGGGGGCGAGTTACCGGGAAACTGTTTTTT.

As to this clonotype: One end of the junction fails to match germline, which may point to a read error. This sequence joins TRBV7-8 and TRBJ1-3; D gene unclear. The CDR3 is 14 amino acids. From germline, CDR1 is SGHVS and CDR2 FQNEAQ. The CDR3, as DNA: TGTGACAGCAGCTTTGGGATAACCGGAGACACCATATATTTT. Amino acid sequence: CDSSFGITGDTIYF.

In this sample, this clonotype turned up many times. This chain links TRBV6-5 with TRBJ2-7; the match to TRBD1 covers 9 bases. This CDR3 is 14 amino acids long. Trimming cost V 6 bases and J 3 bases; bases outside gene matches: 6. The V gene's germline CDR1 is MNHEY and CDR2 SVGAGI. As DNA, the CDR3 is TGTGCCAGCAGCCCCGGGACAGGGCGCTACGAGCAGTACTTC. Amino acids: CASSPGTGRYEQYF.

There are many counts of this clonotype. V usage is TRBV20-1 and J usage is TRBJ2-1; 9 positions match TRBD2. V was pared by 5 bases and J by 3 bases, with 11 bases of the junction left unmatched. CDR3 length equals 16 residues. Germline assignment: CDR1 DFQATT and CDR2 SNEGSKA (reference sequence). The CDR3 DNA follows: TGCAGTGCTCCAGACAACAGCGGGAGGCACTACAATGAGCAGTTCTTC. Protein sequence: CSAPDNSGRHYNEQFF.

On this clonotype: Compared with germline, one end of the junction differs, possibly owing to a read error. This chain links TRBV12-3 or TRBV12-4 with TRBJ2-1; 8 bases are a match to TRBD2. The CDR3 is made up of 13 amino acids. DNA for the CDR3: TGCACCAGCAGTGGGACTAGGGCAGCAGGGCAGTTCTTC. Translation: CTSSGTRAAGQFF.

Of note for this clonotype: A read error may account for a junction end that differs from germline. The chain recombines TRBV6-6 with TRBJ2-1, with D tentatively TRBD1 (6 bases). Germline V gives CDR1 MNHNY, CDR2 SVGAGI (reference sequence). This CDR3 has 17 amino acids. The CDR3 loop reads CTSSPPGDTRQYNEQLF. The CDR3 DNA sequence: TGTACCAGCAGCCCTCCCGGGGACACAAGACAATACAATGAGCAGCTCTTC.

About this clonotype: Because the CDR3 is missing its conserved closing phenylalanine or tryptophan, this is likely a read error. The limits of the CDR3 on the DNA are not certain, so only TCRdb's listed CDR3 is given. The J gene is TRBJ1-1, the V gene TRBV6-1. The CDR3 contains 13 residues when both ends are counted. CDR1 is MNHNS and CDR2 is SASEGT in the germline V gene. The CDR3 sequence is CASSDAVNIETFL.

V and J are TRBV6-5 and TRBJ2-7; 11 nucleotides align to TRBD2. The CDR3 consists of 16 residues. Germline V CDR1 and CDR2: MNHEY, SVGAGI. J gave up 5 bases and V 9 bases, and 15 bases lay outside the gene matches. The CDR3 sequence is CASTVGALAGADEQYF. In DNA form, the CDR3 reads TGTGCCAGTACGGTAGGGGCACTAGCGGGAGCCGACGAGCAGTACTTC.

This clonotype has a single count. This rearrangement joins TRBV2 to TRBJ1-2; TRBD1 aligns across 7 bases. The CDR3 has 14 residues. From germline, CDR1 is SNHLY and CDR2 FYNNEI. J was trimmed by 11 bases and V by 3 bases; bases with no gene match: 12. CDR3 loop: CASSDPGGQLVYTF. The CDR3 coding sequence is TGTGCCAGCAGTGACCCAGGGGGACAATTGGTTTACACCTTC. The complete variable domain, with remaining parts taken from reference TRBV2 and TRBJ1-2, reads EPEVTQTPSHQVTQMGQEVILRCVPISNHLYFYWYRQILGQKVEFLVSFYNNEISEKSEIFDDQFSVERPDGSNFTLKIRSTKLEDSAMYFCASSDPGGQLVYTFGSGTRLTVV.

V and J are TRBV11-2 and TRBJ2-1; D is possibly TRBD2 (7 bases). This CDR3 has 16 amino acids. V lost 5 bases, J lost 5 bases, and 19 bases lay in between. The germline V gene encodes CDR1 SGHAT and CDR2 FQNNGV. CDR3 DNA: TGTGCCAGCAGCGCAAGGAGGGGGGGAGGTAACAATGAGCAGTTCTTC. As protein: CASSARRGGGNNEQFF. The complete variable domain, with remaining parts taken from reference TRBV11-2 and TRBJ2-1, reads EAGVAQSPRYKIIEKRQSVAFWCNPISGHATLYWYQQILGQGPKLLIQFQNNGVVDDSQLPKDRFSAERLKGVDSTLKIQPAKLEDSAVYLCASSARRGGGNNEQFFGPGTRLTVL.

The gene calls are TRBV4-2 and TRBJ2-1; no firm D call. V lost 4 bases and J 4 bases, leaving 17 bases between the germline ends. The germline V gene has CDR1 LGHNA and CDR2 YNFKEQ. The CDR3 length is 16 residues. CDR3 DNA sequence: TGTGCCAGCAGCCGGACCGTGGTAGCAGCATACAATGAGCAGTTCTTC. This codes for CASSRTVVAAYNEQFF.

Only a few counts were recorded for this clonotype. The rearrangement links TRBV15 to TRBJ1-5, with 7 nucleotides matching TRBD1. V lost 5 bases and J lost 0; bases outside the gene matches: 4. Germline lookup yields CDR1 LNHNV and CDR2 YYDKDF (reference sequence). The CDR3 has 15 residues. The CDR3 region is CATSHGQDSNQPQHF. The CDR3 DNA reads as TGTGCCACCAGCCACGGACAGGATAGCAATCAGCCCCAGCATTTT.

As to this clonotype: An end of the junction does not agree with germline; a read error may underlie this. This rearrangement joins TRBV12-3 or TRBV12-4 to TRBJ1-4; no definite D call. The CDR3 has 13 residues. The DNA of the CDR3 is TGTGCCAGCACCTTCCTAGCGCACGAAAAACTGTTTTTC. Translated, it gives CASTFLAHEKLFF.

This clonotype was detected ten times or more. V and J are TRBV28 and TRBJ2-7; D gene uncertain. Germline V gives CDR1 MDHEN, CDR2 SYDVKM. The germline V and J ends were trimmed by 4 bases and 6 bases, with 4 bases remaining between them. The CDR3 loop spans 10 amino acids. The CDR3 DNA is TGTGCCAGCAGTTCAGGCGAGCAGTACTTC. Protein product: CASSSGEQYF.

This chain joins TRBV6-6 and TRBJ1-2; D gene ambiguous. V lost 8 bases to trimming and J lost 13 bases, with 20 bases between them. This CDR3 has 12 amino acids. Germline V lookup: CDR1 MNHNY, CDR2 SVGAGI (reference sequence). The CDR3, as DNA: TGTGCCAGCGGTTCCGGGTTGGGTTTTAGCACCTTC. Amino acid sequence: CASGSGLGFSTF.

Remarks on this clonotype: Given the absence of the conserved phenylalanine or tryptophan at the CDR3 end, a read error is likely. The chain recombines TRBV12-3 or TRBV12-4 with TRBJ1-6, with 12 bases aligning to TRBD1. V dropped 2 bases and J dropped 12; count of bases not matched to a gene: 8. CDR3 length: 16 amino acids. In DNA form, the CDR3 reads TGTGCCAGCAGTTTATGGGACAGGGGGCCTGGCAGACCCCTCCACCTT. Translating gives CASSLWDRGPGRPLHL.

Of note for this clonotype: The CDR3 does not end in the conserved phenylalanine or tryptophan, so this is likely a read error. The chain carries TRBV6-2 or TRBV6-3 and TRBJ2-7; D gene ambiguous. The CDR3 is 12 amino acids. Per the germline V gene, CDR1 is MNHEY and CDR2 is SVGEGT. The DNA for the CDR3 is TGTGCCAGCAATTACCCAACCTACGAGCAGTACCTC. This codes for CASNYPTYEQYL.

For this clonotype: The junction differs from germline at one of its ends, possibly a read error. The chain uses TRBV7-2 and TRBJ1-2, with a weak D call TRBD1 (5 bases). The length of the CDR3 is 12 residues. CDR1 SGHTA and CDR2 FQGNSA come from the germline V gene. CDR3 coding DNA: TGTGCCGGCAGCAGGGATCACTATGGCTACACCTTC. Translated: CAGSRDHYGYTF.

The gene calls are TRBV5-1 and TRBJ1-1; weak D call: TRBD1 (6 bases). CDR3 length: 12 amino acids. CDR1 and CDR2 from the germline V gene are SGHRS and YFSETQ. Trimming stripped 3 bases from V and 6 bases from J, with 9 bases between. Here the CDR3 reads CASSSDSPEAFF. CDR3 DNA sequence: TGCGCCAGCAGCTCGGACAGCCCTGAAGCTTTCTTT.